This T cell receptor beta chain stems from a study of identical twins. Germline CDR1 SGHRS, CDR2 YFSETQ. V lost 2 bases, J lost 3 bases, and 12 bases lay in between. The CDR3 is made up of 14 amino acids. This clonotype was seen at least ten times. TCRdb re-called the 5' RACE reads with MiXCR, one entry per CDR3 protein. The repertoire holds a few hundred thousand distinct CDR3 sequences, approximately 24% seen once, with roughly 3% in the top ten. These data were likewise used in another study, on T cells expressing NK-cell markers. From that study: The CD3+CD56-NKG2C+ fraction was also led by these clonotypes in a handful of donors.

The sample consisted of CD4+ T cells sorted from blood. The chain is built from TRBV5-1 and TRBJ2-7, with TRBD2 as a possible D gene (7 bases). The receptor was derived from a young woman in good health. CDR3 sequence reads: CASSLGGGNYEQYF. DNA of the CDR3: TGCGCCAGCAGCTTAGGCGGGGGCAACTACGAGCAGTACTTC.